This T cell receptor beta chain was profiled in a study of vaccination effects on CD4 cells after COVID-19. Study context: Samples that were drawn after vaccination came a median of 72 days after the second dose.

Within the ViraFEST assay, antigen-specific CD4+ T cells underwent expansion with viral peptide pools prior to sequencing. Once cultured for about 9 days, the cells underwent separation to obtain CD4+ T cells. Every participant took two doses of the BNT162b2 or mRNA-1273 vaccine. None of these healthy vaccinees had been infected with SARS-CoV-2 before vaccination. Under 2.5 million PBMC were placed in each well, which was supplemented with 10 IU/ml IL-2 and around 10 ug/ml peptides. IL-2 medium was substituted for half the medium on days 3 and 7. As to this clone: No antigen is known for it.

V trimming: 4 bases; J trimming: 10 bases; junction bases outside the gene matches: 10. Germline lookup yields CDR1 SGHKS and CDR2 YYEKEE (reference sequence). The CDR3 covers 14 residues. Sequencing used immunoSEQ multiplex PCR; TCRdb keeps in-frame clones, though not all of them. The data hold approximately 26,000 clones, with about 70% observed a single time. V usage is TRBV5-5 and J usage is TRBJ1-1, with 10 bases identical to TRBD1. The sequenced sample was CD4+ T cells from PBMCs cultured with HCoV-NL63 spike peptides, obtained after COVID-19 vaccination. This clonotype originated in a human donor who received a COVID-19 vaccine. In DNA form, the CDR3 reads TGTGCCAGCAGCGCCGACGACAGGGGGCGCGGAGCTTTCTTT. Protein product: CASSADDRGRGAFF.